This record concerns one T cell receptor (beta chain) sequence. Per the study methods: Reference gene primer amplification gave estimated nucleated cell counts. The table came from immunoSEQ multiplex PCR; TCRdb's copy has only in-frame clones and leaves some out. The D gene and trimming were derived from the DNA, and the V and J assignments and clone size from that table. The data contain tens of thousands of clones, approximately 87% of them singletons. CDR1 and CDR2 from the germline V gene are MNHNY and SVGAGI (reference sequence). This CDR3 comprises 15 residues. V shed 5 bases and J 2 bases; nucleotides not matched to a gene: 6. This sample is part of a study of blood T cell repertoires in COVID-19. Study-level background: Donors in the United States, Italy and Spain gave samples during acute or convalescent COVID-19. In each case, the material was cDNA or gDNA derived from T cells, B-cell-depleted T cells, or PBMCs.

The TCR was taken from a human donor in a cohort sampled during active COVID-19. Sequencing was done on a sample of peripheral blood. The chain links TRBV6-6 to TRBJ1-1; 9 positions match TRBD1. CDR3 loop: CASSRSGQGNTEAFF. CDR3 DNA sequence: TGTGCCAGCAGTCGCTCGGGACAGGGAAACACTGAAGCTTTCTTT.